The clone carrying this T cell receptor beta chain was seen at least ten times. Each CDR3 protein gets one entry after TCRdb re-called the RT-PCR reads with MiXCR. Counted here are approximately 200,000 distinct CDR3 sequences, roughly 40% occurring once; the ten biggest clones make up about 35%. The data derive from a study of patients and donors after allogeneic stem cell transplantation. The V gene's germline CDR1 is MDHEN and CDR2 SYDVKM. The ends were cut back, 7 bases at V and 6 bases at J, with 15 bases in the middle. This CDR3 is 14 amino acids long. The source is a human donor who was either an allogeneic HSCT recipient or a stem cell or donor lymphocyte infusion donor (not recorded which). It is not recorded whose cells these are; they may come from a transplant donor. The chain combines TRBV28 with TRBJ2-2; D gene uncertain. Sequenced input: blood, either unsorted or a sorted T cell fraction (not recorded which). CDR3 protein: CASTPLTTAGELFF. CDR3 in DNA: TGTGCCAGCACCCCCCTTACGACCGCCGGGGAGCTGTTTTTT.